This T cell receptor beta chain comes out of a study of T-cell reconstitution after alpha-beta-depleted transplantation in children. The CDR3 consists of 13 residues. Germline values: CDR1 MDHEN, CDR2 SYDVKM. Trimming removed 3 bases at V and 4 bases at J, with 9 bases between. Unique molecular identifiers were incorporated during preparation of the TCRbeta library. TCRdb re-analysed the PCR reads in MiXCR, keeping a single row per CDR3 protein. The table has roughly 500,000 distinct CDR3 sequences, around 12% seen once. The rearrangement joins TRBV28 to TRBJ1-2; no clear D. The source was PBMCs from the stem cell graft donor, collected from the stem cell graft. This TCR was sampled from a human donor who donated a stem cell graft to a child with combined immunodeficiency. For the CDR3, the DNA is TGTGCCAGCAGTTTCCTAACGGTCTATGGCTACACCTTC. Translation: CASSFLTVYGYTF.